This TCR beta chain was documented in a study of metastatic and nonmetastatic thyroid tumors. Study overall: Malignant and benign thyroid patients had repertoires compared in peripheral blood and tumor or nodule tissue.

TCRdb re-called the PCR reads with MiXCR. The sample comprises about 35,000 clones, around 20% of which are singletons, and approximately 20% rests with the top ten. From germline, CDR1 is MDHEN and CDR2 SYDVKM. V was clipped by 2 bases and J by 2 bases; unmatched bases: 7. The CDR3 sequence is 16 residues long. No treatment of any kind had been given to any patient before thyroid surgery. This clone has at least ten counts. Its specificity is unknown. Broader study findings: Malignant tumors reportedly showed significantly higher TCR beta diversity than benign nodules in both blood and tumor.

The V and J genes are TRBV28 and TRBJ2-7; 9 bases match TRBD2. The clonotype was recovered from a female donor with papillary thyroid cancer or a benign thyroid nodule (not recorded which). Some clones in this sample may be carry-over from other donors' samples. Sequenced material: blood. This CDR3 is CASSLLAGRGTYEQYF. The CDR3 DNA sequence: TGTGCCAGCAGTTTACTAGCGGGGAGGGGAACCTACGAGCAGTACTTC.